This T cell receptor (beta chain) is drawn from a study of blood T cell repertoires in COVID-19. Study at large: Some COVID-19 samples were acute and others convalescent; all came from the United States, Italy and Spain. Sample material is recorded as cDNA or gDNA derived from T cells, B-cell-depleted T cells, or PBMCs.

The CDR3 is 15 amino acids. Germline V lookup: CDR1 SGDLS, CDR2 YYNGEE. V was trimmed by 0 bases and J by 6 bases, leaving 10 bases between them. As originally analysed: Reference gene primers were amplified, and this amplification served to estimate nucleated cell counts. Repertoires were generated with immunoSEQ multiplex PCR, while TCRdb's copy carries only in-frame clones and drops some. V and J calls and clone size follow that table, whereas D and trimming were derived from the DNA. This sample has some 250,000 clones, with roughly 87% found just once. This clone was seen once. The sample consisted of peripheral blood. The clonotype was recovered from a man in his 60s who had recovered from COVID-19. The rearrangement uses TRBV9 and TRBJ1-6; D gene uncertain. CDR3 residues: CASSVGRIGNSPLHF. The CDR3 DNA reads as TGTGCCAGCAGCGTAGGCAGGATTGGTAATTCACCCCTCCACTTT.